The sample holds one count of the clone carrying this T cell receptor beta chain. Its antigen is unknown. TCRdb keeps only in-frame clones here, not all; method: immunoSEQ multiplex PCR. This sample yields roughly 250,000 clones, of which around 87% are seen a single time; 0.35% to 0.45% belongs to the top ten. The sample is drawn from a study of cytomegalovirus exposure and HLA in healthy donors. Study conclusions and caveats: Most TCR sequences proved rare, with some public TCRs found in many donors. The tendency of first-cohort TCR clusters to co-occur in the 120 or so validation repertoires emerged from a later analysis. Among TCR beta chains, those listed as cytomegalovirus-associated numbered some 170.

The TCR originated in a young woman in good health and CMV-seronegative. Sequences were obtained from PBMCs.

As DNA, the CDR3 is TGTGCCAGCAGCTTAGCGCGAGCGGTGAGCACAGATACGCAGTATTTT. Protein: CASSLARAVSTDTQYF. The rearrangement links TRBV7-8 to TRBJ2-3; perhaps TRBD2 as D (5 bases). Trimming left V 0 bases short and J 0 bases short, with 10 bases between. This CDR3 region has 16 residues. Germline-derived CDR1 and CDR2 are SGHVS and FQNEAQ.